These T cell receptor beta chains were read from a single sample in a study of patients and donors after allogeneic stem cell transplantation. TCRdb re-called the RT-PCR reads with MiXCR, one entry per CDR3 protein. The sample yields around 30,000 distinct CDR3 sequences, around 7.9% seen once. Sequencing was carried out using blood, either unsorted or a sorted T cell fraction (not recorded which). These TCRs come from a human donor who was either an allogeneic HSCT recipient or a stem cell or donor lymphocyte infusion donor (not recorded which). It is not recorded whose cells these are; they may come from a transplant donor. CDR3s include the opening cysteine and the closing phenylalanine or tryptophan. Fields, in order: D gene, V gene, J gene, CDR3 protein. The D gene is left open where the match is weak.

D: -
V: TRBV7-9
J: TRBJ2-1
CDR3: CASSPQGRITYNEQFF

D: -
V: TRBV15
J: TRBJ2-1
CDR3: CATSREAWINEQFF

D: -
V: TRBV24-1
J: TRBJ2-7
CDR3: CATSDLLKQYF

D: -
V: TRBV10-3
J: TRBJ2-3
CDR3: CAISDSSSDTQYF

D: -
V: TRBV18
J: TRBJ1-5
CDR3: CASSPLAQGNQPQHF

D: TRBD2
V: TRBV6-2/TRBV6-3
J: TRBJ2-7
CDR3: CASSYLGLAGGPGYEQYF

D: TRBD1
V: TRBV7-8
J: TRBJ1-6
CDR3: CASSREGQGDSPLHF

D: -
V: TRBV3-1
J: TRBJ1-3
CDR3: CASSQVGQNSGNTIYF

D: -
V: TRBV11-3
J: TRBJ2-3
CDR3: CASSLVYARGPDTQYF

D: TRBD2
V: TRBV28
J: TRBJ2-1
CDR3: CASSSYWGGEQFF

D: -
V: TRBV10-1
J: TRBJ1-1
CDR3: CASSERVGTEAFF

D: -
V: TRBV4-1
J: TRBJ1-5
CDR3: CASSGGRHGDQPQHF

D: -
V: TRBV2
J: TRBJ1-2
CDR3: CASSPGRIVYGYTF

D: -
V: TRBV5-4
J: TRBJ1-1
CDR3: CASSRQHMNTEAFF

D: TRBD2
V: TRBV20-1
J: TRBJ2-3
CDR3: CSARGTSGLYTDTQYF

D: TRBD1
V: TRBV2
J: TRBJ1-2
CDR3: CASDRGGYGYTF

D: TRBD2
V: TRBV4-2
J: TRBJ2-3
CDR3: CASSQDRLAGGYGDTQYF

D: -
V: TRBV28
J: TRBJ2-7
CDR3: CASRLTGYEQYF

D: TRBD1
V: TRBV5-1
J: TRBJ1-1
CDR3: CASSVQGANTEAFF

D: TRBD2
V: TRBV6-2/TRBV6-3
J: TRBJ2-5
CDR3: CASSYHVSLLATYQETQYF

D: -
V: TRBV19
J: TRBJ1-6
CDR3: CASRVGPNSPLHF

D: TRBD1
V: TRBV19
J: TRBJ1-1
CDR3: CASSRGEGARYTEAFF

D: -
V: TRBV7-9
J: TRBJ2-7
CDR3: CASSLYGAKDSEQYF

D: -
V: TRBV20-1
J: TRBJ2-5
CDR3: CSAHDRGGWETQYF

D: -
V: TRBV7-8
J: TRBJ1-2
CDR3: CASSLGPLGTGFYGYTF

D: TRBD1
V: TRBV5-8
J: TRBJ1-2
CDR3: CASRPVDRGYGYTF

D: TRBD1
V: TRBV27
J: TRBJ1-2
CDR3: CASKRQGVNYGYTF

D: -
V: TRBV15
J: TRBJ2-7
CDR3: CATSRGRGQSYEQYF

D: -
V: TRBV3-1
J: TRBJ2-2
CDR3: CASSRTSNTGELFF

D: -
V: TRBV11-2
J: TRBJ2-6
CDR3: CASSPRDFDGQNSGANVLTF

D: -
V: TRBV28
J: TRBJ2-7
CDR3: CASSFPQTYEQYF

D: -
V: TRBV3-1
J: TRBJ2-4
CDR3: CASSQRGLTAKNIQYF

D: -
V: TRBV7-9
J: TRBJ2-7
CDR3: CASIDSGSPGEQYF

D: TRBD1
V: TRBV28
J: TRBJ1-2
CDR3: CASSLTGNYGYTF

D: TRBD2
V: TRBV5-4
J: TRBJ2-1
CDR3: CASSRGGRSGNNEQFF

D: -
V: TRBV19
J: TRBJ1-2
CDR3: CASTPDGFYGYTF

D: -
V: TRBV2
J: TRBJ2-1
CDR3: CASSDGYSDNEQFF

D: TRBD2
V: TRBV20-1
J: TRBJ2-5
CDR3: CSASVAGGGETQYF

D: -
V: TRBV4-1
J: TRBJ2-7
CDR3: CASSQTSFSSYEQYF

D: TRBD1
V: TRBV20-1
J: TRBJ1-1
CDR3: CSADRQGVNTEAFF

D: -
V: TRBV5-1
J: TRBJ2-7
CDR3: CASSVGNYEQYF

D: -
V: TRBV20-1
J: TRBJ2-1
CDR3: CSALGGWDNEQFF

D: TRBD2
V: TRBV28
J: TRBJ2-5
CDR3: CASQRGFRETQYF

D: -
V: TRBV20-1
J: TRBJ2-7
CDR3: CSARDPRGSYEQYF

D: -
V: TRBV20-1
J: TRBJ1-1
CDR3: CSASLWGAGDAFF

D: TRBD1
V: TRBV27
J: TRBJ2-7
CDR3: CASSGTGFYEQYF

D: TRBD2
V: TRBV4-2
J: TRBJ2-5
CDR3: CASSQGGGGQETQYF